The 22 T cell receptor beta chains below all came from one sample that was sequenced in a study of response to subunit inactivated influenza vaccine. Each CDR3 protein is one row after TCRdb ran MiXCR on the RT-PCR reads. Of about 500,000 distinct CDR3 sequences in the sample, about 15% are singletons; the top ten hold less than 4%. The source material was CD4+ T cells sorted from PBMCs, sampled roughly 24 months after vaccination. The receptors were sampled from a man between 50 and 75 years old who received an inactivated influenza vaccine.

The chain joins TRBV5-1 to TRBJ2-5; no clear D. V lost 0 bases and J 2 bases, leaving 11 bases between the germline ends. CDR1 and CDR2 from the germline V gene are SGHRS and YFSETQ. The CDR3 is 15 residues long. CDR3 in amino acids: CASSLGVTPQETQYF. The CDR3 DNA follows: TGCGCCAGCAGCTTGGGCGTGACACCTCAAGAGACCCAGTACTTC.

This clonotype was seen a single time. The rearrangement links TRBV20-1 to TRBJ2-3; D unresolved. V was clipped by 3 bases and J by 1 base, with 17 bases between them. This CDR3 comprises 16 residues. CDR1 and CDR2 from the germline V gene are DFQATT and SNEGSKA (reference sequence). This CDR3 is CSARAFGLDGTDTQYF. CDR3 bases: TGCAGTGCTAGGGCCTTTGGGCTTGATGGCACAGATACGCAGTATTTT.

This clonotype was observed many times. This chain uses TRBV12-3 or TRBV12-4 with TRBJ1-1; TRBD1 might be the D (5 bases). The CDR3 covers 13 residues. V lost 3 bases, J lost 5 bases, and 10 bases lay in between. CDR3 loop: CASSFGGRTEAFF. Here the CDR3 DNA reads TGTGCCAGCAGTTTTGGGGGGAGGACTGAAGCTTTCTTT.

There are a few counts of this clonotype. The gene calls are TRBV21-1 and TRBJ1-1; the table assigns TRBD1, which was not confirmed against the DNA. TRBV21-1 counts as a pseudogene. CDR3 length equals 16 residues. CDR3 sequence: CASSKYPNRDVTEAFF. The CDR3 DNA follows: TGTGCCAGCAGCAAATACCCGAACAGGGACGTCACTGAAGCTTTCTTT.

This clonotype appeared a few times. The rearrangement links TRBV12-3 or TRBV12-4 to TRBJ2-5, with D possibly TRBD1 on 6 matching bases. The V end was cut by 7 bases, the J end by 2 bases, with 14 bases between. CDR3 size: 14 residues. The chain's CDR3 is CASTWGTTQETQYF. DNA of the CDR3: TGTGCCAGCACCTGGGGGACAACACAAGAGACCCAGTACTTC.

This clonotype was seen only a few times. The chain uses TRBV11-2 and TRBJ2-7, with D uncertain. Per germline, CDR1 SGHAT and CDR2 FQNNGV. Trimming cost V 0 bases and J 4 bases, with 10 bases left between them. The CDR3 totals 14 residues. The CDR3 spells CASSLDRWQYEQYF. The CDR3 DNA follows: TGTGCCAGCAGCTTAGACCGGTGGCAATACGAGCAGTACTTC.

This sequence joins TRBV6-2 or TRBV6-3 and TRBJ1-5; D remains unclear. The germline gives CDR1 MNHEY, CDR2 SVGEGT. The CDR3 is 15 amino acids. With 6 bases removed from V and 2 bases from J, the gap between germline ends came to 14 bases. CDR3 bases: TGTGCCAGCAGGCGACCGGGTGGTGGCAATCAGCCCCAGCATTTT. Amino acid sequence: CASRRPGGGNQPQHF.

This clonotype appeared a few times. The chain links TRBV3-1 to TRBJ1-4; D might be TRBD1 (5 bases). CDR1 and CDR2 from the germline V gene are LGHDT and YNNKEL (reference sequence). Trimming left V 1 base short and J 5 bases short, with 11 bases between. The CDR3 is 15 amino acids. The CDR3 is CASSQGGTENEKLFF. The DNA for the CDR3 is TGTGCCAGCAGCCAAGGGGGGACGGAGAATGAAAAACTGTTTTTT.

This clonotype was counted only a few times. The V call is TRBV20-1, the J call TRBJ2-2; weak D call: TRBD1 (6 bases). The CDR3 runs to 15 residues. The germline V gene has CDR1 DFQATT and CDR2 SNEGSKA (reference sequence). The ends were cut back, 4 bases at V and 4 bases at J, with 16 bases in the middle. The CDR3 here is CSATKADRITGELFF. CDR3 nucleotide sequence: TGCAGTGCTACGAAAGCGGACAGAATCACCGGGGAGCTGTTTTTT.

This clonotype has a handful of counts. J is TRBJ2-7 and V is TRBV21-1; the table calls TRBD1, which could not be checked here. TRBV21-1 is described as a pseudogene. The length of the CDR3 is 15 residues. The CDR3 spells CASSKGGTGLYEQYF. CDR3 DNA sequence: TGTGCCAGCAGCAAAGGCGGGACAGGGCTTTACGAGCAGTACTTC.

This chain connects TRBV7-2 to TRBJ2-1; TRBD2 matches at 7 bases. V lost 2 bases, J lost 4 bases, and 5 bases stayed unmatched. Germline V gene data show CDR1 as SGHTA and CDR2 as FQGNSA. The CDR3 length is 15 residues. The CDR3 loop is CASSLTASGYNEQFF. The CDR3 bases are TGTGCCAGCAGCTTAACGGCTAGCGGTTACAATGAGCAGTTCTTC. The full variable domain, in which reference TRBV7-2 and TRBJ2-1 provide the parts outside the CDR3, is GAGVSQSPSNKVTEKGKDVELRCDPISGHTALYWYRQSLGQGLEFLIYFQGNSAPDKSGLPSDRFSAERTGGSVSTLTIQRTQQEDSAVYLCASSLTASGYNEQFFGPGTRLTVL.

This chain links TRBV5-1 with TRBJ2-2; no clear D. The CDR3 length is 16 residues. V was cut by 1 base and J by 0 bases, with 10 bases left in between. The V gene's germline CDR1 is SGHRS and CDR2 YFSETQ. The CDR3 DNA reads as TGCGCCAGCAGCTTGCAAGGATTGACGAACACCGGGGAGCTGTTTTTT. It codes for CASSLQGLTNTGELFF.

The rearrangement links TRBV10-3 to TRBJ2-7; 13 bases align to TRBD2. The germline gives CDR1 ENHRY, CDR2 SYGVKD. This CDR3 has 15 residues. V was clipped by 6 bases and J by 6 bases; unmatched bases: 8. The CDR3 DNA reads as TGTGCCATCAGCCTAGGGACTAGCGGGATGCTCGAGCAGTACTTC. Protein: CAISLGTSGMLEQYF.

The chain has TRBV14 and TRBJ2-3, with D unclear. Per germline, CDR1 SGHDN and CDR2 FVKESK. The CDR3 loop spans 13 amino acids. Trimming removed 7 bases from V and 6 bases from J, with 14 bases in between. CDR3 sequence: CASTRWSGDTQYF. The CDR3 nucleotides are TGTGCCAGCACCCGGTGGTCCGGGGATACGCAGTATTTT. Supplemented by reference TRBV14 and TRBJ2-3, the full variable domain reads EAGVTQFPSHSVIEKGQTVTLRCDPISGHDNLYWYRRVMGKEIKFLLHFVKESKQDESGMPNNRFLAERTGGTYSTLKVQPAELEDSGVYFCASTRWSGDTQYFGPGTRLTVL.

The V call is TRBV5-1, the J call TRBJ1-1; 8 bases are a match to TRBD1. V lost 5 bases and J lost 2; bases outside the gene matches: 8. Germline values: CDR1 SGHRS, CDR2 YFSETQ. The CDR3 totals 15 residues. CDR3 protein: CASRQAGGENTEAFF. Written as DNA, the CDR3 is TGCGCCAGCAGGCAGGCAGGGGGCGAAAACACTGAAGCTTTCTTT.

This clonotype appeared many times. This chain connects TRBV6-5 to TRBJ2-1; D is unresolved. The germline V and J ends were trimmed by 2 bases and 7 bases, with 3 bases remaining between them. Germline CDR1 is MNHEY and CDR2 is SVGAGI. The CDR3 covers 11 residues. The CDR3 DNA reads as TGTGCCAGCAGTTACGGTAATGAGCAGTTCTTC. It codes for CASSYGNEQFF.

In this sample, this clonotype turned up a few times. The genes are TRBV4-2 and TRBJ1-2, with D possibly matching TRBD1 (5 bases). V lost 5 bases and J 1 base, leaving 11 bases between the germline ends. Germline loops: CDR1 LGHNA, CDR2 YNFKEQ. The CDR3 is 14 residues long. The CDR3 loop is CASSSRRDNYGYTF. The CDR3 region has the DNA TGTGCCAGCAGCTCCCGCAGGGATAACTATGGCTACACCTTC.

This clonotype was found a few times. CDR3 residues: CSARGGSPREQYF. As DNA, the CDR3 is TGCAGTGCTAGAGGCGGGAGCCCCAGGGAGCAGTACTTC. The rearrangement joins TRBV20-1 to TRBJ2-7; 7 bases agree with TRBD2. V was pared by 1 base and J by 7 bases, with 7 bases of the junction left unmatched. The CDR3 extends over 13 amino acids. CDR1 and CDR2 (germline): DFQATT, SNEGSKA (reference sequence).

This clonotype appeared many times. The chain carries TRBV6-1 and TRBJ2-1, with 7 bases that match TRBD2. This CDR3 comprises 14 residues. Germline V gene sequence: CDR1 MNHNS, CDR2 SASEGT. The J segment lost 0 bases and the V segment lost 7 bases, leaving 3 bases of the junction unmatched. The CDR3 nucleotides read TGTGCCAGCATGGGGGGGAGCTCCTACAATGAGCAGTTCTTC. Translating it yields CASMGGSSYNEQFF.

The chain has TRBV20-1 and TRBJ2-7, with TRBD2 matching 7 bases. This CDR3 comprises 13 residues. V trimming: 0 bases; J trimming: 3 bases; junction bases outside the gene matches: 2. Germline lookup yields CDR1 DFQATT and CDR2 SNEGSKA (reference sequence). In DNA, the CDR3 is TGCAGTGCTAGAGATGGGGGGGACTACGAGCAGTACTTC. Translated, it gives CSARDGGDYEQYF.

This clonotype was picked up many times. This chain joins TRBV12-3 or TRBV12-4 and TRBJ2-3, with a tentative D call TRBD2 (6 bases). The ends were cut back, 4 bases at V and 3 bases at J, with 17 bases in the middle. The CDR3 loop spans 16 amino acids. DNA for the CDR3: TGTGCCAGCAGTTACTCAGGGAGGTGGGGGACAGATACGCAGTATTTT. It is translated as CASSYSGRWGTDTQYF.

The chain combines TRBV24-1 with TRBJ1-1; D is undetermined. The CDR3 runs to 11 residues. CDR1 and CDR2 from the germline V gene are KGHDR and SFDVKD. Trimming removed 1 base at V and 14 bases at J, with 10 bases between. CDR3 region: CATSDFYQSFF. The CDR3 bases are TGTGCCACCAGTGATTTCTACCAGAGCTTCTTT.